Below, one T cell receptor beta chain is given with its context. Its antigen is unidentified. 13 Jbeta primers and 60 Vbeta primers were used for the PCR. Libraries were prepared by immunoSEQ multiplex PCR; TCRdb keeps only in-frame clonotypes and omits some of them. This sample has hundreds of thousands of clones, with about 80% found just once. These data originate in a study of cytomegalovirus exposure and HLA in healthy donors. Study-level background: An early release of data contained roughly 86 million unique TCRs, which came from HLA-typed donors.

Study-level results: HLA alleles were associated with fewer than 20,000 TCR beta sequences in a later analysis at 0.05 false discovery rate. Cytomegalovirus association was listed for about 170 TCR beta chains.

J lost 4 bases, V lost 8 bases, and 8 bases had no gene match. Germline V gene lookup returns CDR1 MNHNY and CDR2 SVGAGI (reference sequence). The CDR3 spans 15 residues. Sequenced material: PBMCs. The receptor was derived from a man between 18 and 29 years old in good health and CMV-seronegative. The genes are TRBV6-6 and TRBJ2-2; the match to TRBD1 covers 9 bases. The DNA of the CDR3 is TGTGCCAGCCGACAGGGGGTGGTGGGCACCGGGGAGCTGTTTTTT. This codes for CASRQGVVGTGELFF.